A single sample is the source of the 7 T cell receptor beta chains below, sequenced in a study of control samples from healthy donors and cancer patients. Sequenced by immunoSEQ multiplex PCR; TCRdb stores in-frame clones only, minus some. The table shows approximately 150,000 clones, with around 94% occurring only once. The material sequenced was blood. These receptors were obtained from a woman between 18 and 29 years old in good health.

The chain recombines TRBV19 with TRBJ2-7; perhaps TRBD1 as D (5 bases). This CDR3 has 15 residues. Per germline, CDR1 LNHDA and CDR2 SQIVND (reference sequence). V gave up 6 bases and J gave up 2 bases, with 17 bases separating them. The CDR3 nucleotides are TGTGCCAGTAGCAATGGGCCCCCAGGGACCTACGAGCAGTACTTC. Translation gives CASSNGPPGTYEQYF.

This chain uses TRBV6-5 with TRBJ2-2; 8 bases align to TRBD1. Looked up from germline, CDR1 is MNHEY and CDR2 is SVGAGI. This CDR3 is built from 14 residues. V shed 6 bases and J 8 bases; nucleotides not matched to a gene: 8. The CDR3 is CASRGQARSGELFF. CDR3 sequence (DNA): TGTGCCAGCAGGGGACAGGCAAGAAGTGGGGAGCTGTTTTTT.

This clone was counted between two and nine times. In DNA, the CDR3 is TGCGCCAGCAGTGAGATGGACCGTATAGGGTTCTTC. This sequence encodes CASSEMDRIGFF. The V and J genes are TRBV10-2 and TRBJ2-1; D is uncertain. The CDR3 is made up of 12 amino acids. Trimming stripped 2 bases from V and 15 bases from J, with 14 bases between. CDR1 WSHSY and CDR2 SAAADI come from the germline V gene.

This chain joins TRBV5-1 and TRBJ2-3, with D maybe TRBD1 (5 bases). The CDR3 runs 16 residues. V lost 5 bases and J lost 1, with 17 bases in between. Germline values: CDR1 SGHRS, CDR2 YFSETQ. CDR3 residues: CASSKTPTGRTDTQYF. In DNA, the CDR3 is TGCGCCAGCAGTAAGACCCCCACAGGCCGCACAGATACGCAGTATTTT.

The chain combines TRBV3-1 (or the pseudogene TRBV3-2) with TRBJ1-1; a possible D gene is TRBD1 (5 bases). The CDR3 consists of 23 residues. Looked up from germline, CDR1 is LGHDT and CDR2 is YNNKEL (reference sequence). The V and J ends lost 0 bases and 2 bases respectively, with 34 bases between them. The CDR3: CASSQERTPKRGDREGTNTEAFF. The CDR3 nucleotides are TGTGCCAGCAGCCAAGAGAGGACCCCCAAGAGAGGGGATCGAGAGGGTACCAACACTGAAGCTTTCTTT.

As DNA, the CDR3 is TGTGCCAGCAGCCAAGTAAACGGACTAGCGTACTTC. Its translation is CASSQVNGLAYF. The V gene is TRBV3-1 (or the pseudogene TRBV3-2), the J gene TRBJ2-5; TRBD2 matches 8 bases. J was trimmed by 13 bases and V by 1 base; bases with no gene match: 5. CDR1 is LGHDT, CDR2 YNNKEL, per germline (reference sequence). CDR3 length: 12 residues.

This clone was picked up one time. CDR3 amino acids: CASSLDRMGGYTF. The CDR3 DNA reads as TGTGCCAGCAGTTTGGACAGGATGGGTGGCTACACCTTC. This chain links TRBV12-3 or TRBV12-4 with TRBJ1-2; 7 bases align to TRBD1. With 3 bases clipped from V and 7 bases from J, the junction kept 5 bases outside the gene matches. This CDR3 is built from 13 residues.